The text below deals with one T cell receptor beta chain. Its target is unknown. The record originates from a study of healthy donors' naive CD4 and CD8 T cells. The wider study: All functional IMGT TCR alpha variants were covered by new primers.

Overall study findings and caveats: Positive CDR3 charge linked to CD4+ cells, negative to CD8+ cells.

A linear amplification protocol produced the TCR libraries from 400 to 550 ng of total RNA. TCRdb passed the reads through MiXCR, listing each CDR3 protein once. Among roughly 200,000 distinct CDR3 sequences listed, 65% to 80% were seen once. Germline V gene data show CDR1 as MNHEY and CDR2 as SVGAGI. CDR3 length: 14 residues. Trimming shortened V by 2 bases and J by 0 bases, and 5 bases separated the two germline ends. Naive CD4+ cells were sorted as CD4+CD8-CD45RO-CD45RA+; naive CD8+ as CD8+CD4-CD45RA+CD27bright. Source material: naive CD4+ and CD8+ T cells sorted from blood, pooled from several donors. The receptor was isolated from a pool of human donors in good health; the sample pools cells from several healthy donors. This chain connects TRBV6-5 to TRBJ2-1; D gene ambiguous. The CDR3, as DNA: TGTGCCAGCAGTTACCCTGGCTCCTACAATGAGCAGTTCTTC. It encodes CASSYPGSYNEQFF.